The 2 T cell receptor beta chains below were found in one sample sequenced in a study of T cell repertoires in cytomegalovirus infection. These TCRs are of unknown antigen specificity. TCRdb fed the reads into MiXCR, producing one record per CDR3 protein. The profile shows more than 90,000 distinct CDR3 sequences, around 9.1% of them singletons. Sequencing input: PBMCs, sequenced either directly or after in vitro stimulation (not recorded which). These receptors were obtained from a human donor in good health (CMV status not recorded). Some clones in this sample may be carry-over from other donors' samples.

In this sample, this clonotype turned up a few times. V usage is TRBV7-2 and J usage is TRBJ2-7; perhaps TRBD1 as D (5 bases). This CDR3 has 13 amino acids. Between the trimmed V and J ends, which lost 1 base and 6 bases, there was a span of 10 bases. In germline, CDR1 is SGHTA, CDR2 FQGNSA. The DNA for the CDR3 is TGTGCCAGCAGCTTAGAGGGGTGGGCCGAGCAGTACTTC. This gives the protein CASSLEGWAEQYF. The complete variable domain, with remaining parts taken from reference TRBV7-2 and TRBJ2-7, reads GAGVSQSPSNKVTEKGKDVELRCDPISGHTALYWYRQSLGQGLEFLIYFQGNSAPDKSGLPSDRFSAERTGGSVSTLTIQRTQQEDSAVYLCASSLEGWAEQYFGPGTRLTVT.

This clonotype has at least ten counts. The rearrangement links TRBV2 to TRBJ2-7; 10 nucleotides line up with TRBD2. The CDR3 sequence is 15 residues long. Per the germline V gene, CDR1 is SNHLY and CDR2 is FYNNEI. V shed 6 bases, J shed 0 bases, and the junction held 5 bases outside the gene matches. This CDR3 is CASSGLADTSYEQYF. In DNA form, the CDR3 reads TGTGCCAGCAGCGGACTAGCGGACACCTCCTACGAGCAGTACTTC.